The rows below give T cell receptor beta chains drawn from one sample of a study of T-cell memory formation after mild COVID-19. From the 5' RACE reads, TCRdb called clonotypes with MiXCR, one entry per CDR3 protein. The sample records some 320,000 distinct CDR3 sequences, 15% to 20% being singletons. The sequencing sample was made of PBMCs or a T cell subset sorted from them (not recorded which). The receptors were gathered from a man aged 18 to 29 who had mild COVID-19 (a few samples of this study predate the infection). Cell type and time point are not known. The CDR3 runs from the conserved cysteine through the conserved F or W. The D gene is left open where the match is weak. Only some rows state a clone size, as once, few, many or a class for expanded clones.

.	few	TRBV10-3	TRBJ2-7	TGTGCCATCAGTGTTTTCCCCTACGAGCAGTACTTC	CAISVFPYEQYF
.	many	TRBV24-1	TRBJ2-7	TGTGCCACGAACCCGGCAGAAAGGGCCTACGAGCAGTACTTC	CATNPAERAYEQYF
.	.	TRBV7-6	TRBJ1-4	TGTGCCAGCAGCTTGGGGCGTCCAACTAATGAAAAACTGTTTTTT	CASSLGRPTNEKLFF
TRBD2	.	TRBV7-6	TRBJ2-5	TGTGCCAGCAGCTTGGCCCGGACTAGCGGCCAAGAGACCCAGTACTTC	CASSLARTSGQETQYF
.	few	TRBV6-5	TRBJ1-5	TGTGCCAGCAGGTTCTTGGGGGCCGAGGGCCAGCCCCAGCATTTT	CASRFLGAEGQPQHF
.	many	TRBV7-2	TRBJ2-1	TGTGCCAGCAGCTCCTCTAGCTGGAATGAGCAGTTCTTC	CASSSSSWNEQFF
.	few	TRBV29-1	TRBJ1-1	TGCAGCGTTGTCCGTGGAGCTGAAGCTTTCTTT	CSVVRGAEAFF
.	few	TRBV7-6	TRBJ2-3	TGTGCCAGCGTGGCAGATACGCAGTATTTT	CASVADTQYF
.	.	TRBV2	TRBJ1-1	TGTGCCAGCAGTGAAGCGCCCGAGTCTGAAGCTTTCTTT	CASSEAPESEAFF
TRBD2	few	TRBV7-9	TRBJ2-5	TGTGCCAGCAGCCCCGGGACTAGCGGGGGTAAAACAGGGGAGACCCAGTACTTC	CASSPGTSGGKTGETQYF
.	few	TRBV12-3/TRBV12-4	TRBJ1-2	TGTGCCAGCAGTTTACTCGGGGGCTACACCTTC	CASSLLGGYTF
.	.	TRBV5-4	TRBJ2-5	TGTGCCAGCAGCTTGCTACCCGAGACCCAGTACTTC	CASSLLPETQYF